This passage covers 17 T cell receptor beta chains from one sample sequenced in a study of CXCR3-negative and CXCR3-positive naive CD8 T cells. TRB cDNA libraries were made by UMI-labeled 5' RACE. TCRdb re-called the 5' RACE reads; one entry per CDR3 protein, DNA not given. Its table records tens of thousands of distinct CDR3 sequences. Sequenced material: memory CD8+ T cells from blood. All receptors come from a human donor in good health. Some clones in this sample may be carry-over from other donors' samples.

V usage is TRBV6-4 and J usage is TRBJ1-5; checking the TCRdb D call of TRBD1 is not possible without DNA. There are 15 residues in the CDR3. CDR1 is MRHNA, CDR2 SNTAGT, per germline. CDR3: CASSESGQGNQPQHF.

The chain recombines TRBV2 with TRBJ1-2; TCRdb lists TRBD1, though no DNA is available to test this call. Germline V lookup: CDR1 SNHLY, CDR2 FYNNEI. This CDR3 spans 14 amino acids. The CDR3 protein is CASSETPGTYGYTF.

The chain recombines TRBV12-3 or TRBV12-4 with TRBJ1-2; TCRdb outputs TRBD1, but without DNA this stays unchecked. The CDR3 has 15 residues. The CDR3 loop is CASSLGGAANYGYTF.

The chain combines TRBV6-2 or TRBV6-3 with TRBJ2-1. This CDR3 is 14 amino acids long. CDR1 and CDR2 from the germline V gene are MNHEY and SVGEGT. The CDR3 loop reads CASSYWGSESEQFF.

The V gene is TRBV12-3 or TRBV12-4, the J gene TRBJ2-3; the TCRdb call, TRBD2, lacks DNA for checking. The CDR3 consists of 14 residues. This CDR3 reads CASSFGGGGDTQYF.

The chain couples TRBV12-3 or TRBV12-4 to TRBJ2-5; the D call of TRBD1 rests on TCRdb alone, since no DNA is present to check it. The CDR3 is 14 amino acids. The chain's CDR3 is CASSWGQLQETQYF.

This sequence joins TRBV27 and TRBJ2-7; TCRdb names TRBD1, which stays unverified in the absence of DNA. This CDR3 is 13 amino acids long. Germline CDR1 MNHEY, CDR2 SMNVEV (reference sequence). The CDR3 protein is CASSKDREYEQYF.

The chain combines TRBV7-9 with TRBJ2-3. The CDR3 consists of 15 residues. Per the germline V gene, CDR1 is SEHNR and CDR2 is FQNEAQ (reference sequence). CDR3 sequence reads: CASSLVPDSTDTQYF. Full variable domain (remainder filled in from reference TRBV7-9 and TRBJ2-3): DTGVSQNPRHKITKRGQNVTFRCDPISEHNRLYWYRQTLGQGPEFLTYFQNEAQLEKSRLLSDRFSAERPKGSFSTLEIQRTEQGDSAMYLCASSLVPDSTDTQYFGPGTRLTVL.

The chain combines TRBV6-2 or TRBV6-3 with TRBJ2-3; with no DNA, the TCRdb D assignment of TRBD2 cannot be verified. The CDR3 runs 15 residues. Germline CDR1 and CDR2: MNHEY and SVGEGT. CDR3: CASSATSGGADTQYF.

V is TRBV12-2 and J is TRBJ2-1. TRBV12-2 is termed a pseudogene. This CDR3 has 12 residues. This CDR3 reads CASRLPGVEQFF.

The CDR3 sequence: CASSLRGDSYEQYF. The gene calls are TRBV7-3 and TRBJ2-7. CDR1 and CDR2 from the germline V gene are SGHTA and FQGTGA. The CDR3 spans 14 residues.

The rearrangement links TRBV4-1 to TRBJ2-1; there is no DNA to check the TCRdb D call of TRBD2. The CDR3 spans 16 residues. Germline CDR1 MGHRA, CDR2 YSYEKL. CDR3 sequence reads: CASSQETSGRGNEQFF.

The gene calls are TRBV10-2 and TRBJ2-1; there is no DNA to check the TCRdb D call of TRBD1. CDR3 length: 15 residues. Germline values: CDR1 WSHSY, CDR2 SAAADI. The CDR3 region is CASSGGQGFYNEQFF.

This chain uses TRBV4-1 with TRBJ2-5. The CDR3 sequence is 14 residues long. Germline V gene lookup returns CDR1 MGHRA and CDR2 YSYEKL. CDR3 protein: CASSQGRGQETQYF.

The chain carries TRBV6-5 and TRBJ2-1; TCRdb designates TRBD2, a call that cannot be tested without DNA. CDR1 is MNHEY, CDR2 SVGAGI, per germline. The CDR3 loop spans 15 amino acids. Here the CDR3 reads CASSLSAEGPNEQFF.

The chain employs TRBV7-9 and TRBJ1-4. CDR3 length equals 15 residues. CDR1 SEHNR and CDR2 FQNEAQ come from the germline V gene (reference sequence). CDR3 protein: CASSLSWATNEKLFF.

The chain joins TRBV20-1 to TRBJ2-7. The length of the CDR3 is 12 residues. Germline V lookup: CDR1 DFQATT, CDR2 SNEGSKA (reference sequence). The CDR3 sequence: CSAVSLSYEQYF.